Shown below are 26 T cell receptor beta chains from a single sample sequenced in a study of beta chain features in type 1 diabetes. TCRB transcripts that were expressed got sequenced, as all of the isolated RNA had been reverse transcribed. Clones were sequenced by immunoSEQ multiplex PCR, and TCRdb holds only the in-frame ones, with some missing. The repertoire holds some 500,000 clones, with about an eighth as singletons. What was sequenced was naive CD4+ T cells from blood. All receptors come from a woman younger than 35 in good health.

The chain employs TRBV9 and TRBJ2-1; 8 bases align to TRBD2. Germline values: CDR1 SGDLS, CDR2 YYNGEE. The CDR3 runs to 18 residues. With V trimmed by 0 bases and J by 0 bases, 8 bases remained unmatched. The CDR3 coding sequence is TGTGCCAGCAGCGTAGCCCGGACTAGCCGGAGCTCCTACAATGAGCAGTTCTTC. Translated: CASSVARTSRSSYNEQFF.

The V and J genes are TRBV12-5 and TRBJ2-3; D is uncertain. This CDR3 is 13 amino acids long. V was pared by 1 base and J by 6 bases, with 8 bases between. CDR1 LGHNT and CDR2 FRNRAP come from the germline V gene. The CDR3 coding sequence is TGTGCTAGTGGTTTGGAGGTGGCGGATACGCAGTATTTT. Translated: CASGLEVADTQYF. Drawing the rest from reference TRBV12-5 and TRBJ2-3, the complete variable domain is DARVTQTPRHKVTEMGQEVTMRCQPILGHNTVFWYRQTMMQGLELLAYFRNRAPLDDSGMPKDRFSAEMPDATLATLKIQPSEPRDSAVYFCASGLEVADTQYFGPGTRLTVL.

Only a few counts were recorded for this clone. This sequence joins TRBV4-3 and TRBJ2-1, with D tentatively TRBD1 (6 bases). Looked up from germline, CDR1 is LGHNA and CDR2 is YSLEER. The CDR3 sequence is 16 residues long. V gave up 1 base and J gave up 5 bases, with 15 bases separating them. CDR3 sequence: CASSQGKKTGNNEQFF. The CDR3 nucleotides are TGCGCCAGCAGCCAAGGCAAGAAAACAGGGAACAATGAGCAGTTCTTC.

This clone was picked up a small number of times. The CDR3 nucleotides read TGTGCCAGCAGCCAGATGATCGGCACCGGGGAGCTGTTTTTT. The encoded protein is CASSQMIGTGELFF. The J gene is TRBJ2-2, the V gene TRBV11-3; D uncertain. CDR1 is SGHNT and CDR2 is YENEEA in the germline V gene. The CDR3 runs 14 residues. The V and J ends lost 5 bases and 4 bases respectively, with 11 bases between them.

The chain joins TRBV4-2 to TRBJ2-1; D unclear. Trimming stripped 2 bases from V and 0 bases from J, with 11 bases between. This CDR3 comprises 16 residues. The germline gives CDR1 LGHNA, CDR2 YNFKEQ. The CDR3 DNA is TGTGCCAGCAGCCAAATGGGCGTAAGCTCCTACAATGAGCAGTTCTTC. It is translated as CASSQMGVSSYNEQFF.

The chain uses TRBV4-3 and TRBJ1-4; no clear D. CDR1 LGHNA and CDR2 YSLEER come from the germline V gene. There are 12 residues in the CDR3. With 4 bases removed from V and 8 bases from J, the gap between germline ends came to 8 bases. The CDR3 sequence: CASSRLGEKLFF. CDR3 sequence (DNA): TGCGCCAGCAGCCGCCTCGGAGAAAAACTGTTTTTT.

This clone was observed a few times. This rearrangement joins TRBV7-8 to TRBJ1-2; 7 positions agree with TRBD1. Germline V gives CDR1 SGHVS, CDR2 FQNEAQ. The CDR3 runs to 15 residues. Unmatched junction bases numbered 6, after V lost 1 base and J lost 4 bases. Here the CDR3 DNA reads TGTGCCAGCAGCTTAGTGCAGGGGGTCCCCTATGGCTACACCTTC. Encoded protein: CASSLVQGVPYGYTF.

Only a few counts were recorded for this clone. The V and J genes are TRBV7-6 and TRBJ1-6; 8 bases are a match to TRBD1. CDR3 length equals 16 residues. Germline values: CDR1 SGHVS, CDR2 FNYEAQ. V lost 0 bases and J lost 6; bases outside the gene matches: 4. The CDR3 nucleotides are TGTGCCAGCAGCTTAGCGACCGGACAGGGTAATTCACCCCTCCACTTT. Protein product: CASSLATGQGNSPLHF.

This clone was recorded a few times. This chain connects TRBV14 to TRBJ1-1; D ambiguous. Germline CDR1 is SGHDN and CDR2 is FVKESK. The CDR3 consists of 13 residues. The V end lost 1 base, the J end lost 2 bases, and 5 bases lay between the germline ends. The CDR3 DNA reads TGTGCCAGCAGCCAAGCCGTAAACACTGAAGCTTTCTTT. Encoded protein: CASSQAVNTEAFF.

This clone was detected a few times. V usage is TRBV5-4 and J usage is TRBJ1-2, with unresolved D. This CDR3 contains 15 residues. V was pared by 0 bases and J by 1 base, with 10 bases between. Per the germline V gene, CDR1 is SGHNT and CDR2 is YYREEE (reference sequence). CDR3 sequence: CASSLDPGSNYGYTF. In DNA, the CDR3 is TGTGCCAGCAGCTTGGACCCCGGTAGTAACTATGGCTACACCTTC.

Ten or more counts support this clone. This chain connects TRBV4-3 to TRBJ2-1; D is possibly TRBD1 (6 bases). Germline CDR1 reads LGHNA; CDR2 reads YSLEER. Trimming left V 3 bases short and J 6 bases short, with 12 bases between. This CDR3 spans 14 amino acids. CDR3: CASSQTDRPNEQFF. Written as DNA, the CDR3 is TGCGCCAGCAGCCAGACAGACAGGCCCAATGAGCAGTTCTTC.

This clone turned up a few times. The genes are TRBV19 and TRBJ1-5; tentatively, D is TRBD1 (5 bases). The germline V gene has CDR1 LNHDA and CDR2 SQIVND (reference sequence). Trimming removed 3 bases from V and 0 bases from J, with 18 bases in between. The CDR3 covers 18 residues. The CDR3 reads CASSMGGNGRYSNQPQHF. CDR3 nucleotides: TGTGCCAGTAGTATGGGGGGAAACGGAAGATATAGCAATCAGCCCCAGCATTTT.

This clone was seen ten or more times. The J gene is TRBJ2-1, the V gene TRBV14; 10 bases are a match to TRBD2. The V segment lost 2 bases and the J segment 3 bases; nucleotides outside the gene matches: 4. Germline CDR1 is SGHDN and CDR2 is FVKESK. CDR3 length: 16 residues. CDR3 in amino acids: CASSQPRTSGYNEQFF. The DNA of the CDR3 is TGTGCCAGCAGCCAACCGCGGACTAGCGGCTACAATGAGCAGTTCTTC.

The gene calls are TRBV11-2 and TRBJ2-3; weak D call: TRBD1 (5 bases). The CDR3 is 15 residues long. Per germline, CDR1 SGHAT and CDR2 FQNNGV. The V end was cut by 1 base, the J end by 5 bases, with 13 bases between. CDR3 residues: CASSLAARAGDTQYF. CDR3 coding DNA: TGTGCCAGCAGCTTAGCGGCCAGGGCCGGAGATACGCAGTATTTT.

The chain links TRBV7-8 to TRBJ1-2, with no clear D. V lost 5 bases and J 1 base, leaving 17 bases between the germline ends. Germline loops: CDR1 SGHVS, CDR2 FQNEAQ. CDR3 length equals 16 residues. The CDR3, as DNA: TGTGCCAGCAGCCCGAATGCTGGGGAACTTAACTATGGCTACACCTTC. Residues: CASSPNAGELNYGYTF.

This clone has only a few counts. The rearrangement uses TRBV28 and TRBJ2-7; D may match TRBD1 or TRBD2 (8 bases each). In germline, CDR1 is MDHEN, CDR2 SYDVKM. The length of the CDR3 is 14 residues. V was pared by 10 bases and J by 5 bases, with 21 bases between. The DNA of the CDR3 is TGTGCCACCCGGGAGGGACAGGTGCTTGACGAGCAGTACGTC. Encoded protein: CATREGQVLDEQYV.

This clone was detected a few times. This chain joins TRBV11-2 and TRBJ2-7, with unresolved D. Trimming removed 1 base from V and 5 bases from J, with 9 bases in between. Germline lookup yields CDR1 SGHAT and CDR2 FQNNGV. The CDR3 has 13 residues. The CDR3 coding sequence is TGTGCCAGCAGCTTAGGGATCGGCCACGAGCAGTACGTC. Translating it yields CASSLGIGHEQYV.

Ten or more counts support this clone. This sample includes further DNA sequences coding for the same CDR3. The chain links TRBV29-1 to TRBJ2-3; D not resolved. The CDR3 has 12 amino acids. V was cut by 3 bases and J by 6 bases, with 10 bases left in between. The germline CDR1 and CDR2 sequences are SQVTM and ANQGSEA. The CDR3 protein is CSVEEGTDTQYF. The CDR3 DNA follows: TGCAGCGTTGAGGAAGGTACGGATACGCAGTATTTT.

The chain links TRBV15 to TRBJ1-1; maybe TRBD1 (5 bases). Germline values: CDR1 LNHNV, CDR2 YYDKDF (reference sequence). V was trimmed by 0 bases and J by 4 bases, leaving 15 bases between them. The CDR3 length is 16 residues. CDR3 nucleotides: TGTGCCACCAGCAGAGATCTCTCCGCCGGGGGCACTGAAGCTTTCTTT. It encodes CATSRDLSAGGTEAFF.

This clone was counted only a few times. CDR3 residues: CASRERGGTDTQYF. The CDR3, as DNA: TGTGCCAGCAGAGAGCGGGGGGGCACAGATACGCAGTATTTT. This chain links TRBV28 with TRBJ2-3, with TRBD2 identical over 9 bases. CDR3 length: 14 residues. Germline V gives CDR1 MDHEN, CDR2 SYDVKM. With 6 bases clipped from V and 1 base from J, the junction kept 2 bases outside the gene matches.

This clone was detected only a few times. This sequence joins TRBV7-9 and TRBJ2-7, with TRBD1 as a possible D gene (5 bases). CDR3 size: 17 residues. CDR1 is SEHNR and CDR2 is FQNEAQ in the germline V gene (reference sequence). V was shortened by 4 bases and J by 0 bases, with 19 bases between the two germline ends. The chain's CDR3 is CASSSEAWTLNSYEQYF. The DNA for the CDR3 is TGTGCCAGCAGCTCCGAGGCGTGGACACTTAACTCCTACGAGCAGTACTTC.

This clone was detected only a few times. The rearrangement joins TRBV4-2 to TRBJ1-2; 8 bases align to TRBD1. CDR3 size: 16 residues. Losses at the gene ends were 3 bases for V and 0 bases for J; bases not matched to a gene: 6. CDR1 LGHNA and CDR2 YNFKEQ come from the germline V gene. CDR3 loop: CASSHWTGQPNYGYTF. The DNA for the CDR3 is TGTGCCAGCAGCCACTGGACAGGGCAGCCTAACTATGGCTACACCTTC.

The V and J genes are TRBV7-3 and TRBJ2-5; D is ambiguous. With 2 bases removed from V and 7 bases from J, the gap between germline ends came to 8 bases. Germline-derived CDR1 and CDR2 are SGHTA and FQGTGA. This CDR3 has 12 amino acids. The CDR3 loop reads CASSLYEGTQYF. The CDR3 region has the DNA TGTGCCAGCAGCTTATACGAAGGGACCCAGTACTTC.

The V gene is TRBV4-1, the J gene TRBJ1-6; 8 bases agree with TRBD1. The CDR3 is 17 amino acids. J lost 5 bases, V lost 4 bases, and 10 bases had no gene match. Germline CDR1 MGHRA, CDR2 YSYEKL. The CDR3 protein is CASSRDGRGQDNSPLHF. The CDR3 DNA follows: TGCGCCAGCAGCCGAGATGGTCGGGGACAGGATAATTCACCCCTCCACTTT.

Notes on this clone: The identical CDR3 is also encoded by other nucleotide sequences in the sample. The chain combines TRBV20-1 with TRBJ1-2; D unclear. Trimming removed 3 bases at V and 5 bases at J, with 7 bases between. The germline gives CDR1 DFQATT, CDR2 SNEGSKA (reference sequence). The CDR3 contains 11 residues. CDR3 nucleotides: TGCAGTGCTAGGGTGGGATATGGCTACACCTTC. Encoded protein: CSARVGYGYTF.

In its sample, this clone was seen a few times. The chain joins TRBV13 to TRBJ2-3; D ambiguous. This CDR3 region has 17 residues. Germline V gene data show CDR1 as PRHDT and CDR2 as FYEKMQ (reference sequence). The V gene lost 0 bases and the J gene lost 1 base, with 14 bases spanning the gap. The CDR3 spells CASSLGFSGRGTDTQYF. The DNA for the CDR3 is TGTGCCAGCAGCTTAGGCTTTTCGGGCCGAGGCACAGATACGCAGTATTTT.